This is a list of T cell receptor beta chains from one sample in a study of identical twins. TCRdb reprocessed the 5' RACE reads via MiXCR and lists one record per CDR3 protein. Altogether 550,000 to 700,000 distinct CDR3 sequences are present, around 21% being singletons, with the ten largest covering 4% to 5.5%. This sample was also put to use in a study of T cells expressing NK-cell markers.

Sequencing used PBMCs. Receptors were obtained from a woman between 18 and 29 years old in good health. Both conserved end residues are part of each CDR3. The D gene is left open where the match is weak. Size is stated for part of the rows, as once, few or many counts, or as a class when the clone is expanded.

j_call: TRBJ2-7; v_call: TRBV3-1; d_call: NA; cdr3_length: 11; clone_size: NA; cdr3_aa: CASTSGNEQYF; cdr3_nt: TGTGCCAGCACATCGGGGAACGAGCAGTACTTC
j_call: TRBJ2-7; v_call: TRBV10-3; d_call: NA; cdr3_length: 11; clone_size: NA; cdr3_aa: CAISESVKQYF; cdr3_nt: TGTGCCATCAGTGAGTCCGTTAAACAGTACTTC
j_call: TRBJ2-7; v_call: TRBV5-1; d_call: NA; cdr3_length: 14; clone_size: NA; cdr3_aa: CASSLAVSSYEQYF; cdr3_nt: TGCGCCAGCAGCTTGGCTGTTTCCTCCTACGAGCAGTACTTC
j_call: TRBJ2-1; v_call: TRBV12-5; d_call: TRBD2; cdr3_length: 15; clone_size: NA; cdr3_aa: CASGLGLAEPNEQFF; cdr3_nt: TGTGCTAGTGGTTTGGGACTAGCGGAACCCAATGAGCAGTTCTTC
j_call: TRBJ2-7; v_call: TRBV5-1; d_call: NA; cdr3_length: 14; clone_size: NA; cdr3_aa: CASSLQMDGYEQYF; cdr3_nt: TGCGCCAGCAGCCTTCAGATGGACGGGTACGAGCAGTACTTC
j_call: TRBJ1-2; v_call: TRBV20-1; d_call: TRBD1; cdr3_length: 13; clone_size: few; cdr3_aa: CSASADRSYGYTF; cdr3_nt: TGCAGTGCTAGTGCGGACAGGTCCTATGGCTACACCTTC
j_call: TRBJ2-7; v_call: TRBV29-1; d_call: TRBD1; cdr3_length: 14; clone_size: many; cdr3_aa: CSAGRDRVSSEQYF; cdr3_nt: TGCAGCGCCGGCCGGGACAGGGTGTCCTCTGAGCAGTACTTC
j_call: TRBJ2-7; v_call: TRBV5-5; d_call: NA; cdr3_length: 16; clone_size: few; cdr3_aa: CASSLDFRDGIYEQYF; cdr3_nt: TGTGCCAGCAGCTTGGACTTCCGGGACGGGATCTACGAGCAGTACTTC
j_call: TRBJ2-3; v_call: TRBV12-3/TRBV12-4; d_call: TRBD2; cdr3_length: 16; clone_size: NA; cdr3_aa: CASSLPLAGDRMGQYF; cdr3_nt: TGTGCCAGCAGTTTACCACTAGCGGGAGACAGGATGGGTCAGTATTTT
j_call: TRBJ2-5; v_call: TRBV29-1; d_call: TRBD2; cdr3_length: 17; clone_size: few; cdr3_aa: CSVEDQVAGGPGETQYF; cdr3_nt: TGCAGCGTTGAAGATCAAGTAGCGGGAGGGCCTGGCGAGACCCAGTACTTC
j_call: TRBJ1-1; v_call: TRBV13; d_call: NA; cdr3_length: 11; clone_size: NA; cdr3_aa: CASSRQIEAFF; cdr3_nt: TGTGCCAGCAGTCGACAGATTGAAGCTTTCTTT
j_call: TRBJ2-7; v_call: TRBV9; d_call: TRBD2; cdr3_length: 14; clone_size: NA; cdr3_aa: CASSAWGGIDEQYF; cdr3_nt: TGTGCCAGCAGCGCTTGGGGGGGAATAGACGAGCAGTACTTC
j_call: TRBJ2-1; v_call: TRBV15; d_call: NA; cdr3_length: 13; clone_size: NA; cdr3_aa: CATELGGYNEQFF; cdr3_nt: TGTGCCACCGAGCTCGGGGGTTACAATGAGCAGTTCTTC
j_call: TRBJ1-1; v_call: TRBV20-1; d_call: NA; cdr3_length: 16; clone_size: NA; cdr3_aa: CSARDPEGVRNTEAFF; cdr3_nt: TGCAGTGCTAGAGATCCGGAGGGGGTTCGGAACACTGAAGCTTTCTTT
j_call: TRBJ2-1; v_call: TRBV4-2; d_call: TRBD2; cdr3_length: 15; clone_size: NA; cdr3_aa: CASSEREGRYNEQFF; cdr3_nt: TGTGCCAGCAGCGAGCGGGAGGGGCGCTACAATGAGCAGTTCTTC
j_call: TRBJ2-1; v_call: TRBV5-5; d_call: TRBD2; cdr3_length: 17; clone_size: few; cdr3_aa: CASRPLTGPGGYNEQFF; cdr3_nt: TGTGCCAGCAGGCCTTTGACAGGCCCGGGGGGGTATAATGAGCAGTTCTTC
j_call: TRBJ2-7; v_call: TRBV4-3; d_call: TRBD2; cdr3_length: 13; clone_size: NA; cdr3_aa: CASQGRESHEQYF; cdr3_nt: TGCGCCAGTCAAGGGCGGGAGTCCCACGAGCAGTACTTC
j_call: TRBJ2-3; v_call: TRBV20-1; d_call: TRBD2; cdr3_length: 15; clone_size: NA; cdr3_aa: CSARDPAGEGDTQYF; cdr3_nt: TGCAGTGCTAGAGATCCAGCGGGAGAGGGTGATACGCAGTATTTT
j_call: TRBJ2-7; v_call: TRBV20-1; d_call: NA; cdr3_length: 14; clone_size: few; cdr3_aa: CSAGEQGFSYEQYF; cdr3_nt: TGCAGTGCTGGGGAACAGGGCTTCTCCTACGAGCAGTACTTC
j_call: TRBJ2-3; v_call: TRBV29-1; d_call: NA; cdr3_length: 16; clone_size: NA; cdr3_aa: CSVAGRQELGTDTQYF; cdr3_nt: TGCAGCGTTGCCGGAAGACAGGAACTTGGCACAGATACGCAGTATTTT
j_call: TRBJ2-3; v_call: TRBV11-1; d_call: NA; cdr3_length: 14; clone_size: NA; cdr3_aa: CASSLGLPKNTQYF; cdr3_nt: TGTGCCAGCAGCTTAGGACTCCCGAAAAATACGCAGTATTTT
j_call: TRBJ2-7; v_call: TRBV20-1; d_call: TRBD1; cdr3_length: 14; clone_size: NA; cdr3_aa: CSARPDRGFYEQYF; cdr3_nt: TGCAGTGCTAGACCGGACAGGGGGTTCTACGAGCAGTACTTC
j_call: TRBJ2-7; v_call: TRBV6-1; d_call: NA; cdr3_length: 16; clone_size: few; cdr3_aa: CASSFDGPDRTYEQYF; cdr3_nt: TGTGCCAGCTCATTCGATGGCCCCGACAGGACCTACGAGCAGTACTTC
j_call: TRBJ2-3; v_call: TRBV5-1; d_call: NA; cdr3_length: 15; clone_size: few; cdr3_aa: CASSLEADSTDTQYF; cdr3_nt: TGCGCCAGCAGCTTGGAGGCGGACAGCACAGATACGCAGTATTTT
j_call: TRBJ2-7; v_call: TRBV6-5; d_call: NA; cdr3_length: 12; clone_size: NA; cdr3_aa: CASPAGTYEQYF; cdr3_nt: TGTGCCAGCCCCGCGGGCACCTACGAGCAGTACTTC
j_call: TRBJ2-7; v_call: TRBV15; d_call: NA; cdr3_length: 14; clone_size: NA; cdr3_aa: CATSREPQAYEQYF; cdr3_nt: TGTGCCACCAGCAGAGAACCCCAGGCCTACGAGCAGTACTTC